The rows below give T cell receptor beta chains drawn from one sample of a study of a mutant IDH1 vaccine in newly diagnosed glioma. Their antigen targets remain unknown. Clones were read by immunoSEQ multiplex PCR, and TCRdb kept only the in-frame ones, dropping some. The table records tens of thousands of clones, roughly 84% of them present only once. Sequenced material: PBMCs, taken from a glioma patient whose treatment included an IDH1 peptide vaccine. These receptors were taken from a young man with glioma. Both conserved end residues are part of each CDR3. D genes are given only for firm matches. Size tells how often a clone was seen (once, few, many) or the class of an expanded clone, and some rows leave it out.

size: NA
D: NA
V: TRBV7-6
J: TRBJ1-3
DNA: TGTGCCAGCAGCTCAACGAGCTCTGGAAACACCATATATTTT
CDR3: CASSSTSSGNTIYF

size: NA
D: TRBD2
V: TRBV27
J: TRBJ2-5
DNA: TGTGCCAGCAGTTTACTCCCCCCGGGACTAGCGGGGGGGTCCCAAGAGACCCAGTACTTC
CDR3: CASSLLPPGLAGGSQETQYF

size: NA
D: NA
V: TRBV4-1
J: TRBJ2-1
DNA: TGCGCCAGCAGCCAAGTAGGAGGGGAACGGTTCTTC
CDR3: CASSQVGGERFF

size: NA
D: NA
V: TRBV5-5
J: TRBJ2-3
DNA: TGTGCCAGCAGCGCCAGGACAGGGAGCGGGGCAGATACGCAGTATTTT
CDR3: CASSARTGSGADTQYF

size: NA
D: TRBD2
V: TRBV19
J: TRBJ2-1
DNA: TGTGCCAGTAGTATCTCTAGCGGGGCTGGGTACAATGAGCAGTTCTTC
CDR3: CASSISSGAGYNEQFF

size: NA
D: NA
V: TRBV5-8
J: TRBJ1-2
DNA: TGTGCCAGCAGCTTGGCGGGGATATTAGCTAACTATGGCTACACCTTC
CDR3: CASSLAGILANYGYTF

size: NA
D: TRBD1
V: TRBV2
J: TRBJ1-1
DNA: TGTGCCAGCAGCGGCAGGGGGAAGGACGCTTTCTTT
CDR3: CASSGRGKDAFF

size: once
D: NA
V: TRBV15
J: TRBJ2-3
DNA: TGTGCCACCAGCAGAGATGTTGGGGGGACAGACTACACAGATACGCAGTATTTT
CDR3: CATSRDVGGTDYTDTQYF

size: NA
D: TRBD1
V: TRBV28
J: TRBJ1-6
DNA: TGTGCCAGCAGGCCAACAGGGGGTGTCGTTTCACCCCTCCACTTT
CDR3: CASRPTGGVVSPLHF

size: NA
D: TRBD1
V: TRBV19
J: TRBJ1-1
DNA: TGTGCCAGTAGTATCTGGACAGGATTGAACACTGAAGCTTTCTTT
CDR3: CASSIWTGLNTEAFF

size: once
D: NA
V: TRBV5-4
J: TRBJ1-3
DNA: TGTGCCAGCAGCCGGAATGTCGGGACGCTAGGAATGGGAAACACCATATATTTT
CDR3: CASSRNVGTLGMGNTIYF

size: NA
D: NA
V: TRBV14
J: TRBJ1-4
DNA: TGTGCCAGCAGCCAAGGGGAAGGGTCGCGAAGAGAAAAACTGTTTTTT
CDR3: CASSQGEGSRREKLFF

size: NA
D: NA
V: TRBV7-2
J: TRBJ1-5
DNA: TGTGCCAGCAGTCGAGGTGATGGGGTTGGGGGTCAGCCCCAGCATTTT
CDR3: CASSRGDGVGGQPQHF

size: NA
D: TRBD1
V: TRBV6-5
J: TRBJ2-7
DNA: TGTGCCAGCAGTCCCCTGACAGGGTACTACGAGCAGTACTTC
CDR3: CASSPLTGYYEQYF

size: NA
D: NA
V: TRBV6-5
J: TRBJ1-4
DNA: TGTGCCAGCAGTTACTCGAATTGGAATGAAAAACTGTTTTTT
CDR3: CASSYSNWNEKLFF

size: NA
D: NA
V: TRBV7-2
J: TRBJ2-5
DNA: TGTGCCAGCAGCCCATACGGAAGGGGGGGAAAAGAGACCCAGTACTTC
CDR3: CASSPYGRGGKETQYF

size: few
D: NA
V: TRBV14
J: TRBJ1-1
DNA: TGTGCCAGCAGCCTCACCTTGGGGAACACTGAAGCTTTCTTT
CDR3: CASSLTLGNTEAFF

size: NA
D: NA
V: TRBV19
J: TRBJ1-2
DNA: TGTGCCAGTAGTATTCTGGGGCAGTCTGGCTACACCTTC
CDR3: CASSILGQSGYTF

size: NA
D: TRBD1
V: TRBV7-6
J: TRBJ1-2
DNA: TGTGCCAGCAGCCTCTTTTCAGGGACAGGGGACTATGGCTACACCTTC
CDR3: CASSLFSGTGDYGYTF

size: NA
D: NA
V: TRBV20-1
J: TRBJ1-1
DNA: TGCAGTGCTAGTGTGAACACTGAAGCTTTCTTT
CDR3: CSASVNTEAFF

size: NA
D: NA
V: TRBV7-9
J: TRBJ1-1
DNA: TGTGCCAGCAGCTTACGGTCGGAAGCTTTCTTT
CDR3: CASSLRSEAFF

size: NA
D: TRBD1
V: TRBV15
J: TRBJ1-5
DNA: TGTGCCATTTACAGGGGAGGCAATCAGCCCCAGCATTTT
CDR3: CAIYRGGNQPQHF

size: NA
D: NA
V: TRBV11-2
J: TRBJ2-1
DNA: TGTGCCAGCACCCAGTTGACGGCAGGGGATGAGCAGTTCTTC
CDR3: CASTQLTAGDEQFF

size: NA
D: NA
V: TRBV6-1
J: TRBJ2-7
DNA: TGTGCCAGCAGTGAAGCAGGGGGGGGCTCCTACGAGCAGTACTTC
CDR3: CASSEAGGGSYEQYF

size: NA
D: TRBD1
V: TRBV18
J: TRBJ1-2
DNA: TGTGCCAGCTCATCTCCGGGACAGGGCCCCTATGGCTACACCTTC
CDR3: CASSSPGQGPYGYTF

size: few
D: NA
V: TRBV14
J: TRBJ1-1
DNA: TGTGCCAGCAGCCAAGACACCTATTCGACAGGAGAGAACACTGAAGCTTTCTTT
CDR3: CASSQDTYSTGENTEAFF

size: NA
D: NA
V: TRBV19
J: TRBJ1-5
DNA: TGTGCCAGTGCCAAGCCTCGCGACAAAAAGTATCAGCCCCAGCATTTT
CDR3: CASAKPRDKKYQPQHF

size: once
D: NA
V: TRBV7-9
J: TRBJ2-1
DNA: TGTGCCAGCAGCTTATCAAGCAATGAGCAGTTCTTC
CDR3: CASSLSSNEQFF

size: NA
D: NA
V: TRBV6-1
J: TRBJ2-7
DNA: TGTGCCAGCAGGGACGCCTACGAGCAGTACTTC
CDR3: CASRDAYEQYF

size: NA
D: TRBD1
V: TRBV9
J: TRBJ2-2
DNA: TGTGCCAGCAGCGTTCGGGACAGGGATGGCGGGGAGCTGTTTTTT
CDR3: CASSVRDRDGGELFF

size: NA
D: NA
V: TRBV6-1
J: TRBJ1-4
DNA: TGTGCCAGCAGCGGGGTTTCTGGGGGACTGTTTTTT
CDR3: CASSGVSGGLFF

size: NA
D: TRBD1
V: TRBV18
J: TRBJ1-2
DNA: TGTGCCAGCTCACCACAGGGGGCCAACTATGGCTACACCTTC
CDR3: CASSPQGANYGYTF

size: NA
D: NA
V: TRBV5-1
J: TRBJ1-1
DNA: TGCGCCAGCAGTTTCAGGGTTGACGGCACTGAAGCTTTCTTT
CDR3: CASSFRVDGTEAFF

size: NA
D: NA
V: TRBV7-9
J: TRBJ2-7
DNA: TGTGCCAGCAGGTCGAACAAGGCCACCGCCCGTGCCTACGAGCAGTACTTC
CDR3: CASRSNKATARAYEQYF

size: few
D: NA
V: TRBV6-6
J: TRBJ1-1
DNA: TGTGCCAGCAGTCCCTCGACAGAGTGGGCTGAAGCTTTCTTT
CDR3: CASSPSTEWAEAFF

size: NA
D: NA
V: TRBV5-1
J: TRBJ2-7
DNA: TGCGCCAGCAGCTTGTCAGGACAAACAACATCCTACGAGCAGTACTTC
CDR3: CASSLSGQTTSYEQYF

size: NA
D: NA
V: TRBV5-6
J: TRBJ2-2
DNA: TGTGCCAGCAGCTTACCCGGGACGGCGAGCCGGGAGCTGTTTTTT
CDR3: CASSLPGTASRELFF

size: once
D: NA
V: TRBV19
J: TRBJ1-3
DNA: TGTGCCAGTAGTGACCCCGGGGCCTCTGGAAACACCATATATTTT
CDR3: CASSDPGASGNTIYF

size: NA
D: NA
V: TRBV29-1
J: TRBJ1-2
DNA: TGCAGCGTTGAAAAGGGGACCCTAGCAGGGTCGGTCTCCGGCTACACCTTC
CDR3: CSVEKGTLAGSVSGYTF

size: NA
D: NA
V: TRBV13
J: TRBJ1-1
DNA: TGTGCCAGCAGCCCCATTGTGGGTGAAGCTTTCTTT
CDR3: CASSPIVGEAFF

size: NA
D: NA
V: TRBV5-4
J: TRBJ2-1
DNA: TGTGCCACGATCTCGGACAGAGGAGACTCCTACAATGAGCAGTTCTTC
CDR3: CATISDRGDSYNEQFF

size: NA
D: TRBD2
V: TRBV28
J: TRBJ2-7
DNA: TGTGCCAGCAGTTTAACTAGCGCGGGATCCTACGAGCAGTACTTC
CDR3: CASSLTSAGSYEQYF

size: few
D: NA
V: TRBV6-1
J: TRBJ1-4
DNA: TGTGCCAGCAGTGAATGGGAGTCTGCAACTAATGAAAAACTGTTTTTT
CDR3: CASSEWESATNEKLFF

size: NA
D: NA
V: TRBV29-1
J: TRBJ1-1
DNA: TGCAGCGTGAATGGACAGATGAACACTGAAGCTTTCTTT
CDR3: CSVNGQMNTEAFF

size: NA
D: NA
V: TRBV6-4
J: TRBJ2-2
DNA: TGTGCCAGCAGTGTTGAAGGGAACACCGGGGAGCTGTTTTTT
CDR3: CASSVEGNTGELFF

size: once
D: NA
V: TRBV14
J: TRBJ2-7
DNA: TGTGCCAGCAGCGACTCCCTAGCAGCCTACGAGCAGTACTTC
CDR3: CASSDSLAAYEQYF

size: NA
D: TRBD1
V: TRBV6-1
J: TRBJ2-7
DNA: TGTGCCAGCAGTGGTGAGACAGGGAGCTCCTACGAGCAGTACTTC
CDR3: CASSGETGSSYEQYF

size: NA
D: TRBD1
V: TRBV11-2
J: TRBJ1-6
DNA: TGTGCCAGCAGCTTTCCGGCGGGCAGGGGGATGAATTCACCCCTCCACTTT
CDR3: CASSFPAGRGMNSPLHF

size: NA
D: NA
V: TRBV7-2
J: TRBJ1-4
DNA: TGTGCCAGCAGCTTGAGTGAAAAACTGTTTTTT
CDR3: CASSLSEKLFF

size: NA
D: NA
V: TRBV11-2
J: TRBJ1-4
DNA: TGTGCCAGCAGCTCCGGCCGGAATGAAAAACTGTTTTTT
CDR3: CASSSGRNEKLFF

size: NA
D: NA
V: TRBV15
J: TRBJ2-7
DNA: TGTGCCACCAGCGGCCGACATTCCTACGAGCAGTACTTC
CDR3: CATSGRHSYEQYF

size: once
D: NA
V: TRBV13
J: TRBJ2-5
DNA: TGTGCCAGCAGCTTTACTGGACATCGTCCCACCCAAGAGACCCAGTACTTC
CDR3: CASSFTGHRPTQETQYF

size: once
D: NA
V: TRBV25-1
J: TRBJ2-5
DNA: TGTGCCAGCAGTCCCCTCGGGGACGGGACGGTAATGGAGACCCAGTACTTC
CDR3: CASSPLGDGTVMETQYF

size: NA
D: TRBD1
V: TRBV2
J: TRBJ1-5
DNA: TGTGCCAGCAGCTCAGGGGGGAAAAGCAATCAGCCCCAGCATTTT
CDR3: CASSSGGKSNQPQHF

size: NA
D: NA
V: TRBV15
J: TRBJ1-2
DNA: TGTGCCACCAGCAGACGGGGGGACTATGGCTACACCTTC
CDR3: CATSRRGDYGYTF

size: NA
D: TRBD1
V: TRBV5-1
J: TRBJ1-1
DNA: TGCGCCAGCACCCCGACAGGGGGCTTCAGGACTGAAGCTTTCTTT
CDR3: CASTPTGGFRTEAFF

size: NA
D: NA
V: TRBV19
J: TRBJ2-3
DNA: TGTGCCAGTAGTTCCAGGACGGCAGATACGCAGTATTTT
CDR3: CASSSRTADTQYF

size: NA
D: TRBD1
V: TRBV7-8
J: TRBJ2-5
DNA: TGTGCCAGCAGCACGGACAGGGGAGTCAAGGAGACCCAGTACTTC
CDR3: CASSTDRGVKETQYF

size: NA
D: NA
V: TRBV6-1
J: TRBJ1-1
DNA: TGTGCCAGCAGTGAAGCGGGACGAACCCTTTTTGGTTTCTTT
CDR3: CASSEAGRTLFGFF

size: NA
D: NA
V: TRBV18
J: TRBJ2-1
DNA: TGTGCCAGCTCACCAGGACATGGGTCCAATGAGCAGTTCTTC
CDR3: CASSPGHGSNEQFF